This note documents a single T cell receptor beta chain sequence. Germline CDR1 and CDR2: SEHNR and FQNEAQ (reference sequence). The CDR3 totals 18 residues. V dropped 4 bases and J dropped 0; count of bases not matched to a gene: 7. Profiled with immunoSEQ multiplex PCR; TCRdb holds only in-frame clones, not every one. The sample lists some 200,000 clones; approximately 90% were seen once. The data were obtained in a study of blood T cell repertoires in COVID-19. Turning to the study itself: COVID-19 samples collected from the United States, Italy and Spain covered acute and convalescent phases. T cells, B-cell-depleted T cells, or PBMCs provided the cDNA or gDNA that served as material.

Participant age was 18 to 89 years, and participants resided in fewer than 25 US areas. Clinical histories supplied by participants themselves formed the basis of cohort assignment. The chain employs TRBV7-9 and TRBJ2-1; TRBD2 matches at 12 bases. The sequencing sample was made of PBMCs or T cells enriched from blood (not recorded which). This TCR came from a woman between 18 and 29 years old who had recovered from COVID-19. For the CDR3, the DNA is TGTGCCAGCAGCTATGGGGGACTAGCGGGCAGCTCCTACAATGAGCAGTTCTTC. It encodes CASSYGGLAGSSYNEQFF.